This T cell receptor (beta chain) was observed in a study of cytomegalovirus exposure and HLA in healthy donors. Germline CDR1 reads SGDLS; CDR2 reads YYNGEE. V trimming: 0 bases; J trimming: 5 bases; junction bases outside the gene matches: 8. The CDR3 extends over 16 amino acids. A word on this clone: Its antigen is currently unknown.

The PCR used 60 Vbeta and 13 Jbeta primers. Profiled with immunoSEQ multiplex PCR; TCRdb holds only in-frame clones, not every one. This repertoire shows approximately 120,000 clones, 75% to 90% found once; its top ten account for under 7%. Study results and caveats: Later analysis showed most CMV-associated TCR beta chains appearing HLA-restricted.

The donors (healthy individuals) were bone marrow donors. The TCR sequence derives from a woman under 40 in good health and CMV-seropositive. Sequenced sample: PBMCs. The chain couples TRBV9 to TRBJ2-1; 7 bases line up with TRBD2. The CDR3 region has the DNA TGTGCCAGCAGCGTAGGAGGCGGGGGAGCCCACAATGAGCAGTTCTTC. It yields the protein CASSVGGGGAHNEQFF. Based on the CDR3 plus reference TRBV9 and TRBJ2-1, the full variable domain is DSGVTQTPKHLITATGQRVTLRCSPRSGDLSVYWYQQSLDQGLQFLIQYYNGEERAKGNILERFSAQQFPDLHSELNLSSLELGDSALYFCASSVGGGGAHNEQFFGPGTRLTVL.